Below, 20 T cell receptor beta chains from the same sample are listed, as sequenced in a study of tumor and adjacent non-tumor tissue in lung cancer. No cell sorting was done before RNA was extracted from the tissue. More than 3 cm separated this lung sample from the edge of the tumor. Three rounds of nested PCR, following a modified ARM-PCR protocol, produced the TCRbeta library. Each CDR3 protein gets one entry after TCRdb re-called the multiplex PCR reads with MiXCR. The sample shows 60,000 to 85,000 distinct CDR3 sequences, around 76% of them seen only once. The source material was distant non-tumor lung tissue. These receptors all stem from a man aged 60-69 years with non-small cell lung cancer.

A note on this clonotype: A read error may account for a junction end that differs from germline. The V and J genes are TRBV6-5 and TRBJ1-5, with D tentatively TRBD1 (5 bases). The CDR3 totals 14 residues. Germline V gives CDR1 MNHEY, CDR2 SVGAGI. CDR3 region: CDSSYSGGNQPQHF. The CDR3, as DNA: TGTGACAGCAGTTATTCTGGGGGTAATCAGCCCCAGCATTTT.

CDR3 sequence reads: CSVAVKARTYNEQFF. The CDR3 nucleotides read TGCAGCGTTGCAGTGAAGGCCCGCACCTACAATGAGCAGTTCTTC. This chain connects TRBV29-1 to TRBJ2-1; D gene unclear. This CDR3 comprises 15 residues. The ends were cut back, 4 bases at V and 2 bases at J, with 15 bases in the middle. Per the germline V gene, CDR1 is SQVTM and CDR2 is ANQGSEA.

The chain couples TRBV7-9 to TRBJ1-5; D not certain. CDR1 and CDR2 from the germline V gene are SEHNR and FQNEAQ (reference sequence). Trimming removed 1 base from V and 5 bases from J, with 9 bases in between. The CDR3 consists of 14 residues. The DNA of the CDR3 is TGTGCCAGCAGCTTAGGTACAGAGTATCAGCCCCAGCATTTT. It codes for CASSLGTEYQPQHF.

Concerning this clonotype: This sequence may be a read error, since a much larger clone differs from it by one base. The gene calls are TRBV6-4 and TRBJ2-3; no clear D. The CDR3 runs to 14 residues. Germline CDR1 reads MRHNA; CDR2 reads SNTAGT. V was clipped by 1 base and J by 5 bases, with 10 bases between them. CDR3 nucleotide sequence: TGTGCCAGCAGTGACTGGTTTGATGGAGATACGCAGTATTTT. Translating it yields CASSDWFDGDTQYF.

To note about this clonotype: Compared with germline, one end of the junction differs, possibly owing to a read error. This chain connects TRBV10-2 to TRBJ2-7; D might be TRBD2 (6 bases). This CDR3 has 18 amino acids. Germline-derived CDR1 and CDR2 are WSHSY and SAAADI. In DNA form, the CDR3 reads TGCGCCAGCAGTGAGTGGGATATAGCGGTCAAAGGCTCCTACGACCAGTACTTC. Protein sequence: CASSEWDIAVKGSYDQYF.

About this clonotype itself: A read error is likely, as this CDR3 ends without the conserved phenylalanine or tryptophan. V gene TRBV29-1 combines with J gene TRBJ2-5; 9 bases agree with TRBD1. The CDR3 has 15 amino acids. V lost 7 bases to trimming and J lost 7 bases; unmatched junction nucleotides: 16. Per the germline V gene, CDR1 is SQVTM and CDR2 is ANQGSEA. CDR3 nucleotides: TGCAGCGCCATCGGACAGGGGCGCCTAGGAGGGACCCAGTACTCC. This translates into CSAIGQGRLGGTQYS.

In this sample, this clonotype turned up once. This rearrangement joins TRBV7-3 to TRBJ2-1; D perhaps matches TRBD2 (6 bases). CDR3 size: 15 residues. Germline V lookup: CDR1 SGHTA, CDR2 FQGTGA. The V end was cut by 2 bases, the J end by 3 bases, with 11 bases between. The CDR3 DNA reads TGTGCCAGCAGCTTACGGATTAGCGGCTACAATGAGCAGTTCTTC. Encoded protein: CASSLRISGYNEQFF.

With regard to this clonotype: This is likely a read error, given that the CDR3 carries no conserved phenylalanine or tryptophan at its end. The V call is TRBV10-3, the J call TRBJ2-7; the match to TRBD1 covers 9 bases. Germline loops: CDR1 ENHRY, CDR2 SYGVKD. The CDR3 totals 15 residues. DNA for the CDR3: TGTCCTATCAGTAAACCGGACAGGGGTACTTACGAGCAGTACCTC. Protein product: CPISKPDRGTYEQYL.

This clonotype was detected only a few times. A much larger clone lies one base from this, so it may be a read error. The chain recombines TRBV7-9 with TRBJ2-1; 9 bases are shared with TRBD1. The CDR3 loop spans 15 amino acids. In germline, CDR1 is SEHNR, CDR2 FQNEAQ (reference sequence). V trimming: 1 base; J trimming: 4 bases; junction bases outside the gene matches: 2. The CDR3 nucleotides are TGTGCCAGCAGCTTAGTCGGGACAGGGTACAATGAGCAGTTCTTC. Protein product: CASSLVGTGYNEQFF.

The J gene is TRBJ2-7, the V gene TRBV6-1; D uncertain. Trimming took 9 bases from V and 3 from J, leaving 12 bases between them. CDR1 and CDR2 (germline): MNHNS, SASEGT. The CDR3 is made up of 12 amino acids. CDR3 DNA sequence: TGTGCCAGTATTGAAGGTTTCTACGAGCAGTACTTC. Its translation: CASIEGFYEQYF.

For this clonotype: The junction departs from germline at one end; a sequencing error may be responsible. As DNA, the CDR3 is TGTGCCAGCAAGGAGGTTAAGGGACGTAGGCATGAGCAGTCCTTC. It translates to CASKEVKGRRHEQSF. The chain uses TRBV7-9 and TRBJ2-1, with D possibly being TRBD1 or TRBD2 (5 bases each). Germline lookup yields CDR1 SEHNR and CDR2 FQNEAQ (reference sequence). CDR3 size: 15 residues.

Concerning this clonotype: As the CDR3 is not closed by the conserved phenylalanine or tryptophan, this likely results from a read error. The CDR3 loop reads CASSEGAGSQETQYI. The CDR3 DNA reads as TGTGCCAGCAGTGAAGGGGCAGGGAGCCAAGAGACCCAGTACATC. The chain uses TRBV2 and TRBJ2-5; D is possibly TRBD1 or TRBD2 (5 bases each). V shed 1 base and J shed 1 base, with 10 bases lying between them. CDR3 size: 15 residues. CDR1 is SNHLY, CDR2 FYNNEI, per germline.

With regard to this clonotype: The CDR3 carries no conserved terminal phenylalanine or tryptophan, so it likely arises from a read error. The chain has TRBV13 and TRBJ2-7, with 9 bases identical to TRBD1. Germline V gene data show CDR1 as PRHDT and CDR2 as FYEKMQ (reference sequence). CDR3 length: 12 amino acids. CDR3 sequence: CSSKDRGNEQYL. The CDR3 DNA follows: TGTTCCAGCAAGGACAGGGGAAACGAGCAGTACCTC.

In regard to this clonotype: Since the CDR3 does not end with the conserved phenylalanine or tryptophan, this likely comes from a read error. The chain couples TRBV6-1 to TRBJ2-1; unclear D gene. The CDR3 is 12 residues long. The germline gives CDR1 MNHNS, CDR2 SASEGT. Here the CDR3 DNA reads TGTGCCAGCAGTGCAGGTTACAATAAGCAGTTCTTA. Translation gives CASSAGYNKQFL.

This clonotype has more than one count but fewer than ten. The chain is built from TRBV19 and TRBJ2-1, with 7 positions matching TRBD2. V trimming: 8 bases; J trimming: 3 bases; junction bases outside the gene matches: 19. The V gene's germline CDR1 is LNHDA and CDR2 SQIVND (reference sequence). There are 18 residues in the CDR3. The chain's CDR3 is CASRPFSTPAGVYNEQFF. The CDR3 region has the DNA TGTGCCAGTCGGCCCTTTAGCACCCCGGCGGGAGTCTACAATGAGCAGTTCTTC. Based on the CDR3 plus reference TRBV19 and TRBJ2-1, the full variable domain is DGGITQSPKYLFRKEGQNVTLSCEQNLNHDAMYWYRQDPGQGLRLIYYSQIVNDFQKGDIAEGYSVSREKKESFPLTVTSAQKNPTAFYLCASRPFSTPAGVYNEQFFGPGTRLTVL.

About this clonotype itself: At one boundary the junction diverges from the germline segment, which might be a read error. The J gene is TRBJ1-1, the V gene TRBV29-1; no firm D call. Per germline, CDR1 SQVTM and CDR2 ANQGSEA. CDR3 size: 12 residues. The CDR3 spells CSGNRDGTDAFF. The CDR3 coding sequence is TGCAGCGGTAATAGGGATGGCACTGACGCTTTCTTT.

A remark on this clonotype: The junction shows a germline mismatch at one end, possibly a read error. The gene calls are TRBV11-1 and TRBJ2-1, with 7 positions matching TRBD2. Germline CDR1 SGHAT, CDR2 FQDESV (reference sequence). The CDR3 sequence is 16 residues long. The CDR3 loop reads CTSSSSFGGTYNGQFF. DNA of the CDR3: TGTACCAGCAGCTCCTCTTTCGGGGGGACTTACAATGGGCAGTTCTTC.

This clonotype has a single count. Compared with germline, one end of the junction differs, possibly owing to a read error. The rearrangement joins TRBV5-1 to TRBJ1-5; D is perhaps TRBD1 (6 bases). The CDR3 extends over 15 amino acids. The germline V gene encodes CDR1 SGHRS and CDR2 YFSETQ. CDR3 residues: CASNLAGAGNQPQHF. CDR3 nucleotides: TGCGCCAGCAACTTGGCGGGGGCGGGCAATCAGCCCCAGCATTTC. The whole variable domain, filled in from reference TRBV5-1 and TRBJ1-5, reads KAGVTQTPRYLIKTRGQQVTLSCSPISGHRSVSWYQQTPGQGLQFLFEYFSETQRNKGNFPGRFSGRQFSNSRSEMNVSTLELGDSALYLCASNLAGAGNQPQHFGDGTRLSIL.

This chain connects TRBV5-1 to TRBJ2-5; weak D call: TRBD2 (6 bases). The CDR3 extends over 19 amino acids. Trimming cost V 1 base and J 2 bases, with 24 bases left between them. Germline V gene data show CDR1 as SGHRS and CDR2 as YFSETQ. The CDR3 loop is CASSLYPDGRGSNQETQYF. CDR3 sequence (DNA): TGCGCCAGCAGCTTGTACCCCGACGGGAGAGGCTCAAATCAAGAGACCCAGTACTTC.

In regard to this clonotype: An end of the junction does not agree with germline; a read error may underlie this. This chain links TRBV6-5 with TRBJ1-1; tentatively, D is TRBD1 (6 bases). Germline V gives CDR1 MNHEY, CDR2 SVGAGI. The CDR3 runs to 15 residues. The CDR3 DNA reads TGTGCCGGCAGTTACTTCCGCAGGGGTGGGGCTGAAACTTTCTTT. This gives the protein CAGSYFRRGGAETFF.